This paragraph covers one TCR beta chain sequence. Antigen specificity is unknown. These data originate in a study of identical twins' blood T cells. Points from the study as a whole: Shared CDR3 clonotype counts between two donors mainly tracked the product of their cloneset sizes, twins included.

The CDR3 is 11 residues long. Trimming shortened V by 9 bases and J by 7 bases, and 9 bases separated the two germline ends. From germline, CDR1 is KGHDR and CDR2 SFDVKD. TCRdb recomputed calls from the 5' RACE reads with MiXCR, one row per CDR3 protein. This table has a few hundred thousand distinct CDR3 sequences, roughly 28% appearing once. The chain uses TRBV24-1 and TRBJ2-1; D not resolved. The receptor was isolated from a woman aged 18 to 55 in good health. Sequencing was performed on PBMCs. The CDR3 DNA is TGTGCCACCGGGCTTGAGAATGAGCAGTTCTTC. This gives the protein CATGLENEQFF.